The clone carrying this TCR beta chain has only a few counts. With 60 Vbeta and 13 Jbeta primers, the PCR was carried out. The assay was immunoSEQ multiplex PCR, and TCRdb's table has in-frame clones only and misses some. The data hold 100,000 to 150,000 clones, with roughly 76% observed a single time. The sample is drawn from a study of cytomegalovirus exposure and HLA in healthy donors. The CDR3 spans 15 residues. The V segment lost 6 bases and the J segment 4 bases; nucleotides outside the gene matches: 9. In germline, CDR1 is MNHEY, CDR2 SVGAGI. The receptor was derived from a woman between 50 and 59 years old in good health and CMV-seronegative. The V call is TRBV6-5, the J call TRBJ2-7; the match to TRBD1 covers 10 bases. The material sequenced was PBMCs. The DNA for the CDR3 is TGTGCCAGCAGGCTCGGGGGGACAGGGGTTTACGAGCAGTACTTC. Translated: CASRLGGTGVYEQYF.